The rows below give T cell receptor beta chains drawn from one sample of a study of OX40 agonist ivuxolimab in advanced cancers. This table comes from immunoSEQ multiplex PCR, and its TCRdb copy is limited to in-frame clones, with some not included. The table shows fewer than 60,000 clones, with 85% occurring only once. The sample was CD4+ or CD8+ T cells sorted from blood, taken in a trial of the OX40 agonist ivuxolimab. The receptors derive from an adult with an advanced solid tumor such as melanoma, head and neck, liver or kidney cancer. Both conserved end residues are part of each CDR3. The D gene is left open where the match is weak. Only part of the rows carry a size: once, few, many, or a class if the clone is expanded.

clone size,J gene,V gene,D gene,CDR3 protein,CDR3 DNA
once,TRBJ1-3,TRBV9,TRBD1,CASSPPDRAGNTIYF,TGTGCCAGCAGCCCTCCGGACAGGGCAGGAAACACCATATATTTT
NA,TRBJ1-6,TRBV6-6,NA,CVTRSSYNSPLHF,TGTGTCACAAGGAGCTCCTATAATTCACCCCTCCACTTT
NA,TRBJ2-7,TRBV4-3,NA,CASSQDFPGPSYEQYF,TGCGCCAGCAGCCAAGATTTTCCCGGGCCCTCCTACGAGCAGTACTTC
few,TRBJ2-2,TRBV28,NA,CASSLRGNTGELFF,TGTGCCAGCAGTTTAAGGGGGAACACCGGGGAGCTGTTTTTT
NA,TRBJ1-5,TRBV4-2,NA,CASSQVGVNQPQHF,TGTGCCAGCAGCCAAGTAGGGGTTAATCAGCCCCAGCATTTT
NA,TRBJ2-1,TRBV27,NA,CASSLFPYNEQFF,TGTGCCAGCAGCCTATTTCCTTACAATGAGCAGTTCTTC
NA,TRBJ1-2,TRBV7-9,NA,CASSLEWSRNYGYTF,TGTGCCAGCAGCTTAGAGTGGTCCAGGAACTATGGCTACACCTTC
NA,TRBJ1-4,TRBV29-1,NA,CSVAAGESYGEKLFF,TGCAGCGTTGCAGCTGGGGAGAGCTATGGTGAAAAACTGTTTTTT
NA,TRBJ1-6,TRBV11-2,NA,CASSLGSSSPLHF,TGTGCCAGCAGCTTAGGTTCTAGCTCACCCCTCCACTTT
NA,TRBJ2-2,TRBV15,NA,CATSGERGGQGGELFF,TGTGCCACCAGCGGAGAGCGTGGCGGGCAAGGCGGGGAGCTGTTTTTT
NA,TRBJ2-1,TRBV7-6,TRBD1,CASSLVRAGQGLYNEQFF,TGTGCCAGCAGCTTAGTGAGGGCGGGACAGGGGCTCTACAATGAGCAGTTCTTC
NA,TRBJ2-1,TRBV10-3,NA,CAISESAEVNNEQFF,TGTGCCATCAGTGAGTCGGCGGAAGTAAACAATGAGCAGTTCTTC
NA,TRBJ1-1,TRBV19,NA,CASSIGTEAFF,TGTGCCAGTAGTATCGGCACTGAAGCTTTCTTT
NA,TRBJ2-1,TRBV4-1,TRBD2,CASSQATSGGVNEQFF,TGCGCCAGCAGCCAAGCGACTAGCGGGGGGGTAAATGAGCAGTTCTTC
NA,TRBJ2-7,TRBV13,TRBD1,CASSKDRGPYEQYF,TGTGCCAGCAGTAAGGACAGGGGCCCCTACGAGCAGTACTTC
NA,TRBJ2-7,TRBV7-9,NA,CASSLGQGIPYEQYF,TGTGCCAGCAGCTTAGGGCAGGGGATACCCTACGAGCAGTACTTC
NA,TRBJ1-5,TRBV7-9,NA,CAAGRGNQPQHF,TGTGCAGCGGGGAGGGGCAATCAGCCCCAGCATTTT
NA,TRBJ2-2,TRBV4-3,NA,CASSQLAGAPGELFF,TGCGCCAGCAGCCAACTCGCAGGGGCCCCCGGGGAGCTGTTTTTT
NA,TRBJ2-1,TRBV7-8,TRBD2,CASSLAGVAGPTYNEQFF,TGTGCCAGCAGCTTAGCGGGTGTAGCGGGGCCCACCTACAATGAGCAGTTCTTC
NA,TRBJ1-5,TRBV19,TRBD1,CASKYRGDSNQPQHF,TGTGCCAGTAAGTACAGGGGAGATAGCAATCAGCCCCAGCATTTT
NA,TRBJ2-2,TRBV25-1,TRBD1,CASSLQGTSGELFF,TGTGCCAGCAGCTTACAGGGGACGTCCGGGGAGCTGTTTTTT
NA,TRBJ2-2,TRBV5-4,NA,CASSLPGRANTGELFF,TGTGCCAGCAGCCTTCCGGGACGGGCGAACACCGGGGAGCTGTTTTTT
NA,TRBJ2-1,TRBV11-3,NA,CASSWGRELGNEQFF,TGTGCCAGCAGCTGGGGCAGGGAGTTAGGGAATGAGCAGTTCTTC
NA,TRBJ1-5,TRBV28,TRBD1,CASSRGQGHQPQHF,TGTGCCAGCAGCCGGGGACAGGGGCATCAGCCCCAGCATTTT
NA,TRBJ1-6,TRBV5-8,TRBD1,CASSTWVTGTDNSPLHF,TGTGCCAGCAGCACCTGGGTTACCGGGACAGATAATTCACCCCTCCACTTT
NA,TRBJ2-5,TRBV9,NA,CASSAYVTGKFQETQYF,TGTGCCAGCAGCGCTTACGTGACAGGCAAGTTTCAAGAGACCCAGTACTTC
NA,TRBJ1-2,TRBV5-4,NA,CASSFSYYGYTF,TGTGCCAGCAGCTTCTCTTACTATGGCTACACCTTC
NA,TRBJ2-5,TRBV25-1,NA,CASSGYRRAGQETQYF,TGTGCCAGCAGTGGATACAGAAGGGCGGGACAAGAGACCCAGTACTTC
NA,TRBJ2-1,TRBV11-3,TRBD1,CASSLVTGDREQFF,TGTGCCAGCAGCTTAGTAACCGGGGACAGGGAGCAGTTCTTC
NA,TRBJ1-6,TRBV5-7,NA,CASSLVGRSSYNSPLHF,TGTGCCAGCAGCTTGGTGGGCAGGAGCTCCTATAATTCACCCCTCCACTTT
NA,TRBJ1-1,TRBV28,NA,CASTTGSNTEAFF,TGTGCCAGCACGACAGGCTCGAACACTGAAGCTTTCTTT
NA,TRBJ1-2,TRBV29-1,TRBD1,CSVKRGPFGDGYTF,TGCAGCGTGAAGAGGGGGCCTTTTGGGGATGGCTACACCTTC
once,TRBJ1-4,TRBV9,NA,CASSVAGVNEKLFF,TGTGCCAGCAGCGTAGCAGGGGTTAACGAAAAACTGTTTTTT
once,TRBJ1-5,TRBV7-9,NA,CASSKGDYSNQPQHF,TGTGCCAGCAGTAAGGGGGATTATAGCAATCAGCCCCAGCATTTT
few,TRBJ2-7,TRBV4-3,NA,CASSQEAGVNYEQYF,TGCGCCAGCAGCCAAGAGGCCGGGGTGAACTACGAGCAGTACTTC
NA,TRBJ1-2,TRBV27,NA,CASSPGQRRGYTF,TGTGCCAGCAGTCCCGGACAGAGACGTGGCTACACCTTC
few,TRBJ2-2,TRBV7-3,NA,CASSSSGTGELFF,TGTGCCAGCAGCTCGTCAGGAACCGGGGAGCTGTTTTTT
NA,TRBJ2-2,TRBV28,NA,CASSFDGAVGTGELFF,TGTGCCAGCAGTTTTGATGGGGCCGTAGGAACCGGGGAGCTGTTTTTT
NA,TRBJ2-7,TRBV7-6,NA,CASSSTSYEQYF,TGTGCCAGCAGCTCCACATCCTACGAGCAGTACTTC
NA,TRBJ2-5,TRBV7-9,TRBD2,CASSLYGGGQETQYF,TGTGCCAGCAGCTTGTATGGGGGGGGTCAAGAGACCCAGTACTTC
NA,TRBJ2-1,TRBV13,NA,CASSLNLYNEQFF,TGTGCCAGCAGCCTGAACCTGTACAATGAGCAGTTCTTC
once,TRBJ1-6,TRBV14,NA,CASSQASVPLHF,TGTGCCAGCAGCCAAGCGTCGGTGCCCCTCCACTTT
NA,TRBJ1-1,TRBV28,NA,CASSLRGIRGWTEAFF,TGTGCCAGCAGCCTTAGGGGTATCAGGGGTTGGACTGAAGCTTTCTTT
once,TRBJ2-7,TRBV6-5,NA,CASSMTASYEQYF,TGTGCCAGCAGCATGACAGCATCCTACGAGCAGTACTTC